Shown below are 21 T cell receptor beta chains from a single sample sequenced in a study of shared clonotypes between healthy human individuals (dated by TCRdb to about 2020). The library was generated by the immunoSEQ multiplex PCR assay. TCRdb re-hosts the immuneACCESS table, in-frame sequences only. Its copies lack some clones; in the studies checked, an unresolved V gene accounts for under half of them, and the cause for the rest is not known. Counted in this sample were approximately 940,000 clones; more than 75% of them appeared once. Approximately 1.5% of the sample belongs to the ten largest clones. Sequenced sample: memory CD4+ T cells sorted from blood. Interpreted using the paper, the cell subset or site label stands for: CD45RA-negative fraction. The receptor source for this set is a man between 18 and 29 years old in good health.

This chain uses TRBV6-5 with TRBJ2-2; 8 positions match TRBD2. Trimming took 6 bases from V and 5 from J; bases not matched to a gene: 8. Germline V gene sequence: CDR1 MNHEY, CDR2 SVGAGI. The CDR3 is made up of 15 amino acids. CDR3 in DNA: TGTGCCAGCAGGGGGCCGGGACTAGGAACCGGGGAGCTGTTTTTT. Translating gives CASRGPGLGTGELFF.

The chain carries TRBV10-3 and TRBJ1-1, with D perhaps TRBD1 (5 bases). This CDR3 has 11 residues. Trimming removed 6 bases from V and 10 bases from J, with 12 bases in between. Per the germline V gene, CDR1 is ENHRY and CDR2 is SYGVKD. The CDR3 reads CAIRLGTGAFF. The CDR3 DNA sequence: TGTGCCATCAGACTGGGGACCGGAGCTTTCTTT.

This rearrangement joins TRBV9 to TRBJ2-3; no definite D call. Trimming removed 2 bases from V and 2 bases from J, with 9 bases in between. The CDR3 is 14 residues long. Germline V gene sequence: CDR1 SGDLS, CDR2 YYNGEE. DNA of the CDR3: TGTGCCAGCAGCGTTGGGGTAACCACAGATACGCAGTATTTT. Amino acid sequence: CASSVGVTTDTQYF.

J is TRBJ2-2 and V is TRBV7-2; D is undetermined. The germline V gene has CDR1 SGHTA and CDR2 FQGNSA. V lost 0 bases and J 0 bases, leaving 8 bases between the germline ends. This CDR3 spans 16 amino acids. CDR3: CASSLAFQANTGELFF. The CDR3 nucleotides are TGTGCCAGCAGCTTAGCCTTTCAGGCGAACACCGGGGAGCTGTTTTTT.

In this sample, this clone turned up a few times. V is TRBV30 and J is TRBJ2-2; D possibly uses TRBD1 or TRBD2 (5 bases each). Per germline, CDR1 GTSNPN and CDR2 SVGIG (reference sequence). This CDR3 is 15 amino acids long. The germline V and J ends were trimmed by 0 bases and 4 bases, with 12 bases remaining between them. The CDR3 sequence: CAWSVRGAGTGELFF. Here the CDR3 DNA reads TGTGCCTGGAGTGTACGGGGCGCGGGCACCGGGGAGCTGTTTTTT.

The gene calls are TRBV7-8 and TRBJ2-7; no firm D call. The CDR3 consists of 9 residues. In germline, CDR1 is SGHVS, CDR2 FQNEAQ. V was shortened by 11 bases and J by 9 bases, with 11 bases between the two germline ends. The CDR3 loop is CACFLRQYF. The CDR3 DNA follows: TGTGCCTGCTTCCTACGGCAGTACTTC.

This sequence joins TRBV7-2 and TRBJ1-1; 9 positions agree with TRBD1. V lost 0 bases, J lost 5 bases, and 7 bases stayed unmatched. This CDR3 region has 16 residues. Germline CDR1 SGHTA, CDR2 FQGNSA. The DNA for the CDR3 is TGTGCCAGCAGCTTAGCGGGAACAGGGGGCTGGACTGAAGCTTTCTTT. It yields the protein CASSLAGTGGWTEAFF.

In the case of this clone: A junction boundary mismatches the germline segment, possibly from a read error. The genes are TRBV7-7 and TRBJ1-6, with D hard to call. The germline gives CDR1 SSHAT, CDR2 FNYEAQ (reference sequence). This CDR3 spans 13 amino acids. DNA for the CDR3: TGTGCTAGCAGCTTAGGCAGGAATTCACCCCTCCACTTT. Protein: CASSLGRNSPLHF.

The V and J genes are TRBV28 and TRBJ1-1; the D is unclear. Germline CDR1 and CDR2: MDHEN and SYDVKM. This CDR3 comprises 14 residues. Trimming shortened V by 6 bases and J by 2 bases, and 13 bases separated the two germline ends. The CDR3 here is CASRRGSINTEAFF. CDR3 in DNA: TGTGCCAGCAGACGGGGTAGCATCAACACTGAAGCTTTCTTT.

The rearrangement links TRBV2 to TRBJ2-7, with 7 bases fitting TRBD1. This CDR3 contains 14 residues. Germline trimming cut 8 bases from V and 1 base from J; bases unmatched to any gene: 8. The germline V gene encodes CDR1 SNHLY and CDR2 FYNNEI. CDR3 bases: TGTGCCAGCCTGGGGCCAGGGGGTTCCTACGAGCAGTACTTC. As protein: CASLGPGGSYEQYF.

This chain joins TRBV12-2 and TRBJ2-5; the D call of TRBD2 is as the table states it, not checked on the DNA. TRBV12-2 constitutes a pseudogene. The length of the CDR3 is 13 residues. CDR3 in amino acids: CAMGSGLEETQYF. CDR3 bases: TGTGCAATGGGGTCCGGACTAGAAGAGACCCAGTACTTC.

This chain uses TRBV2 with TRBJ2-5, with D perhaps being TRBD1 or TRBD2 (6 bases each). The CDR3 has 15 residues. The germline CDR1 and CDR2 sequences are SNHLY and FYNNEI. The V and J ends lost 7 bases and 1 base respectively, with 16 bases between them. DNA of the CDR3: TGTGCCAGCACCAGAGGGGGACTCCCCCAAGAGACCCAGTACTTC. Translating gives CASTRGGLPQETQYF. Variable domain in full (rest from reference TRBV2 and TRBJ2-5): EPEVTQTPSHQVTQMGQEVILRCVPISNHLYFYWYRQILGQKVEFLVSFYNNEISEKSEIFDDQFSVERPDGSNFTLKIRSTKLEDSAMYFCASTRGGLPQETQYFGPGTRLLVL.

The chain joins TRBV7-9 to TRBJ2-7, with D tentatively TRBD1 or TRBD2 (6 bases each). Between the trimmed V and J ends, which lost 5 bases and 6 bases, there was a span of 14 bases. This CDR3 contains 13 residues. Germline CDR1 reads SEHNR; CDR2 reads FQNEAQ (reference sequence). The CDR3 sequence is CASSPLGGSEQYF. The DNA for the CDR3 is TGTGCCAGCAGCCCATTGGGGGGCAGCGAGCAGTACTTC.

The chain links TRBV5-1 to TRBJ1-5; 8 nucleotides align to TRBD1. The CDR3 spans 14 residues. V lost 8 bases to trimming and J lost 4 bases; unmatched junction nucleotides: 8. Germline V gene sequence: CDR1 SGHRS, CDR2 YFSETQ. CDR3 region: CASAAGTGNQPQHF. DNA for the CDR3: TGCGCCAGTGCAGCCGGGACAGGTAATCAGCCCCAGCATTTT.

V and J are TRBV5-5 and TRBJ1-5, with D possibly being TRBD1 (6 bases). V lost 0 bases to trimming and J lost 5 bases, with 12 bases between them. There are 15 residues in the CDR3. The germline CDR1 and CDR2 sequences are SGHKS and YYEKEE (reference sequence). In nucleotides, the CDR3 is TGTGCCAGCAGCTTGGTGGGGGCAGGGCATCAGCCCCAGCATTTT. Its translation is CASSLVGAGHQPQHF.

CDR3 sequence: CASRPPQASYEQYF. The CDR3 DNA sequence: TGCGCCAGCAGACCCCCCCAGGCGTCCTACGAGCAGTACTTC. The V and J genes are TRBV5-1 and TRBJ2-7; no definite D call. The CDR3 has 14 amino acids. In germline, CDR1 is SGHRS, CDR2 YFSETQ. Trimming pared 5 bases from V and 1 base from J, leaving 13 bases between.

CDR3 sequence: CASSEGAGLALHF. The CDR3 DNA reads as TGTGCCAGCAGTGAAGGGGCGGGTTTGGCCCTCCACTTT. The V gene is TRBV6-1, the J gene TRBJ1-6; D is uncertain. The CDR3 is 13 residues long. CDR1 and CDR2 from the germline V gene are MNHNS and SASEGT. Trimming cost V 1 base and J 14 bases, with 12 bases left between them.

This clone showed up just a few times. V and J are TRBV13 and TRBJ1-5; D remains unclear. The length of the CDR3 is 15 residues. The germline CDR1 and CDR2 sequences are PRHDT and FYEKMQ (reference sequence). The ends were cut back, 4 bases at V and 4 bases at J, with 14 bases in the middle. The CDR3 loop reads CASSSWQVPNQPQHF. The DNA of the CDR3 is TGTGCCAGCAGCTCCTGGCAGGTCCCAAATCAGCCCCAGCATTTT.

V and J are TRBV29-1 and TRBJ2-7, with 11 bases matching TRBD1. Trimming took 3 bases from V and 2 from J; bases not matched to a gene: 3. This CDR3 spans 14 amino acids. The germline V gene has CDR1 SQVTM and CDR2 ANQGSEA. The CDR3 loop is CSVDMGQGAYEQYF. As DNA, the CDR3 is TGCAGCGTTGACATGGGACAGGGGGCCTACGAGCAGTACTTC.

This clone occurred once. The rearrangement links TRBV10-1 to TRBJ2-6; D remains ambiguous. Germline values: CDR1 WNHNN, CDR2 SYGVQD (reference sequence). The ends were cut back, 2 bases at V and 2 bases at J, with 13 bases in the middle. The CDR3 extends over 17 amino acids. The DNA for the CDR3 is TGCGCCAGCAGTGAGCGCAGGAGATCAACTGGGGCCAACGTCCTGACTTTC. Translation gives CASSERRRSTGANVLTF.

The chain uses TRBV19 and TRBJ2-3, with TRBD1 as a possible D gene (5 bases). From germline, CDR1 is LNHDA and CDR2 SQIVND (reference sequence). This CDR3 is 15 amino acids long. With 0 bases removed from V and 0 bases from J, the gap between germline ends came to 7 bases. CDR3 in DNA: TGTGCCAGTAGTATAGAAGGGGATAGCACAGATACGCAGTATTTT. Amino acid sequence: CASSIEGDSTDTQYF.